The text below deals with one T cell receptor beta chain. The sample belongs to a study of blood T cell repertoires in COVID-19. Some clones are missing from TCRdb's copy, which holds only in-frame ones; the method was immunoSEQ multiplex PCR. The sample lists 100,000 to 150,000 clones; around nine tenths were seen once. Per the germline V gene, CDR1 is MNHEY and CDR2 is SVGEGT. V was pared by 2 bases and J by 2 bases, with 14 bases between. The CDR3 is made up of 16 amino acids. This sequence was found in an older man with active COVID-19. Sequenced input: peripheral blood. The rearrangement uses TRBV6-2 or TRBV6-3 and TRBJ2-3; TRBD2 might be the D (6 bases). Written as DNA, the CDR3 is TGTGCCAGCAGTTACCGGGCTAGCGCGAACACAGATACGCAGTATTTT. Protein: CASSYRASANTDTQYF.